A selection of T cell receptor beta chains follows, all from one sample in a study of OX40 agonist ivuxolimab in advanced cancers. Clones were read by immunoSEQ multiplex PCR, and TCRdb kept only the in-frame ones, dropping some. The sample includes about 6,500 clones, about four fifths of them seen just once. Sequencing was performed on CD4+ or CD8+ T cells sorted from blood, taken in a trial of the OX40 agonist ivuxolimab. All receptors come from an adult with an advanced solid tumor such as melanoma, head and neck, liver or kidney cancer. Both conserved end residues are part of each CDR3. D genes are given only for firm matches. Clone sizes are given selectively: once, few, many, or a class where the clone is expanded.

CDR3 protein | CDR3 DNA | J gene | clone size | V gene | D gene | CDR3 length
CASSPGSGQPQHF | TGTGCCAGCAGTCCAGGGTCGGGTCAGCCCCAGCATTTT | TRBJ1-5 | - | TRBV27 | - | 13
CASSSGHNYGYTF | TGTGCCAGCAGTTCCGGCCATAACTATGGCTACACCTTC | TRBJ1-2 | - | TRBV27 | - | 13
CASSQDRTGPYEQYF | TGCGCCAGCAGCCAAGACAGGACAGGGCCCTACGAGCAGTACTTC | TRBJ2-7 | - | TRBV4-3 | TRBD1 | 15
CASSYDKWEQFF | TGTGCCAGCAGCTACGACAAGTGGGAGCAGTTCTTC | TRBJ2-1 | - | TRBV7-9 | - | 12
CASSPRAGGIGDTQYF | TGTGCCAGCTCACCAAGAGCGGGAGGAATTGGTGATACGCAGTATTTT | TRBJ2-3 | - | TRBV18 | TRBD2 | 16
CASSEFARGEQETQYF | TGTGCCAGCAGTGAATTCGCTAGGGGGGAACAAGAGACCCAGTACTTC | TRBJ2-5 | - | TRBV25-1 | - | 16
CASSLTMDYGNEQFF | TGTGCCAGCAGCCTCACGATGGACTACGGAAATGAGCAGTTCTTC | TRBJ2-1 | - | TRBV6-5 | - | 15
CASSSDRVEQTQYF | TGTGCCAGCAGCTCTGACAGGGTTGAGCAGACCCAGTACTTC | TRBJ2-5 | once | TRBV5-4 | TRBD1 | 14
CASSQVGQAGRTDTQYF | TGTGCCAGCAGCCAAGTCGGTCAGGCGGGGCGCACAGATACGCAGTATTTT | TRBJ2-3 | - | TRBV4-2 | - | 17
CASSLVGRFDYGYTF | TGTGCCAGCAGCCTCGTGGGGAGGTTCGATTATGGCTACACCTTC | TRBJ1-2 | - | TRBV5-4 | - | 15
CASSFSGDEQYF | TGTGCCAGCAGTTTTTCGGGGGACGAGCAGTACTTC | TRBJ2-7 | - | TRBV28 | - | 12
CSVETVFWDKQINEQFF | TGCAGCGTTGAAACGGTCTTTTGGGACAAGCAGATCAATGAGCAGTTCTTC | TRBJ2-1 | - | TRBV29-1 | - | 17
CATSRDREGAVKLFF | TGTGCCACCAGCCGTGACAGGGAAGGGGCTGTAAAACTGTTTTTT | TRBJ1-4 | - | TRBV15 | TRBD1 | 15
CASSEETGSTDTQYF | TGCGCCAGCAGTGAGGAGACAGGGAGCACAGATACGCAGTATTTT | TRBJ2-3 | - | TRBV10-2 | TRBD1 | 15
CASSFLVPGQGDEQFF | TGTGCCAGCAGTTTTCTCGTTCCGGGACAGGGCGATGAGCAGTTCTTC | TRBJ2-1 | - | TRBV28 | TRBD1 | 16
CASSQDKGTGGVYGYTF | TGTGCCAGCAGCCAAGATAAGGGGACAGGGGGCGTCTATGGCTACACCTTC | TRBJ1-2 | - | TRBV4-2 | TRBD1 | 17
CASSPRTGVSYNEQFF | TGTGCCAGCAGCCCACGGACAGGGGTCTCCTACAATGAGCAGTTCTTC | TRBJ2-1 | - | TRBV7-9 | TRBD1 | 16
CASSQLPGQNEQYF | TGTGCCAGCAGCCAACTACCCGGACAGAACGAGCAGTACTTC | TRBJ2-7 | - | TRBV4-2 | - | 14
CASSLNENTEAFF | TGTGCCAGCAGCTTAAATGAGAACACTGAAGCTTTCTTT | TRBJ1-1 | - | TRBV7-3 | - | 13
CASSLFSGSGEIDTQYF | TGTGCCAGCAGTTTATTTTCCGGTAGCGGGGAGATAGATACGCAGTATTTT | TRBJ2-3 | - | TRBV28 | TRBD2 | 17
CASSVGTSHNEQFF | TGCGCCAGCAGTGTGGGGACTTCCCACAATGAGCAGTTCTTC | TRBJ2-1 | once | TRBV10-2 | - | 14
CASSVDGGPNQPQHF | TGTGCCAGCAGCGTAGATGGGGGCCCCAATCAGCCCCAGCATTTT | TRBJ1-5 | - | TRBV9 | - | 15
CASSLVFGQGAYNEQFF | TGTGCCAGCAGCTTAGTGTTCGGACAGGGGGCGTACAATGAGCAGTTCTTC | TRBJ2-1 | once | TRBV13 | TRBD1 | 17
CASSGGQGEVSGYTF | TGTGCCAGCAGTGGCGGACAGGGGGAAGTGAGTGGCTACACCTTC | TRBJ1-2 | - | TRBV2 | TRBD1 | 15
CASSEAQAALYEQYF | TGTGCCAGCAGTGAAGCGCAGGCCGCCCTTTACGAGCAGTACTTC | TRBJ2-7 | - | TRBV2 | - | 15
CASSQALATWDTQYF | TGCGCCAGCAGCCAAGCGCTAGCCACTTGGGATACGCAGTATTTT | TRBJ2-3 | - | TRBV4-1 | - | 15